These T cell receptor beta chains were read from a single sample in a study of vaccination and CD4 T cells after COVID-19. MiXCR, run by TCRdb on the PCR reads, gives a single entry per CDR3 protein. The table lists about 20,000 distinct CDR3 sequences, under 70% of them singletons. For these receptors, no antigen is known. The sequenced material came from CD4+ T cells from blood, cultured in vitro. The receptors originated from a human donor who had recovered from COVID-19. Both conserved end residues are part of each CDR3. D genes are given only for firm matches. Expanded clones are given a class, and other clones once, few, many or no size at all.

19 TRBJ1-1 - TRBV6-2/TRBV6-3 few CASSYTPGQGGLLNTEAFF TGTGCCAGCAGTTACACCCCGGGACAAGGGGGACTATTGAACACTGAAGCTTTCTTT
17 TRBJ2-3 TRBD2 TRBV5-1 few CASSSPGLAGGIDTQYF TGCGCCAGCAGCTCCCCGGGACTAGCGGGAGGGATAGATACGCAGTATTTT
14 TRBJ1-1 - TRBV27 - CASSLLRQGSEAFF TGTGCCAGCAGTTTACTTAGGCAGGGCTCTGAAGCTTTCTTT
15 TRBJ1-4 - TRBV6-1 - CASSEAGVTNEKLFF TGTGCCAGCAGTGAAGCAGGGGTAACTAATGAAAAACTGTTTTTT
15 TRBJ2-5 - TRBV24-1 few CATSGGMGRQETQYF TGTGCCACCAGTGGGGGCATGGGTCGGCAAGAGACCCAGTACTTC
13 TRBJ1-1 - TRBV10-3 - CAITRTMNTEAFF TGTGCCATCACCAGGACGATGAACACTGAAGCTTTCTTT
17 TRBJ2-5 TRBD2 TRBV20-1 few CSARPPGVAGGHETQYF TGCAGTGCTAGGCCCCCCGGGGTAGCGGGAGGGCACGAGACCCAGTACTTC
14 TRBJ2-5 - TRBV24-1 few CATSRTGGEETQYF TGTGCCACCAGTCGGACAGGAGGGGAGGAGACCCAGTACTTC
12 TRBJ1-3 - TRBV19 - CASTERGNTIYF TGTGCCAGTACGGAAAGAGGAAACACCATATATTTT
14 TRBJ1-4 - TRBV6-1 few CASSGAIQDEKLFF TGTGCCAGCAGTGGAGCTATCCAAGATGAAAAACTGTTTTTT
17 TRBJ2-3 TRBD2 TRBV7-9 - CASSRRARTSGTDTQYF TGTGCCAGCAGCAGACGAGCCCGGACTAGCGGCACAGATACGCAGTATTTT
17 TRBJ2-3 - TRBV6-2/TRBV6-3 few CASSYRGPQIVTDTQYF TGTGCCAGCAGTTACAGAGGACCGCAGATAGTCACAGATACGCAGTATTTT
16 TRBJ2-5 TRBD2 TRBV5-4 - CASSPPASGGQETQYF TGTGCCAGCAGCCCGCCGGCCAGCGGGGGACAAGAGACCCAGTACTTC
13 TRBJ1-1 - TRBV2 - CASSEALGGQAFF TGTGCCAGCAGTGAAGCGTTGGGGGGGCAAGCTTTCTTT
14 TRBJ1-1 TRBD1 TRBV12-3/TRBV12-4 - CASSFRGRETEAFF TGTGCCAGCAGTTTCAGGGGGCGCGAGACTGAAGCTTTCTTT
14 TRBJ2-3 - TRBV30 - CAWSFGGSTDTQYF TGTGCCTGGAGTTTCGGGGGTAGCACAGATACGCAGTATTTT
15 TRBJ2-7 - TRBV19 - CASSNLDRSTYEQYF TGTGCCAGTAGTAACCTCGACAGATCTACCTACGAGCAGTACTTC